Listed here are 7 T cell receptor beta chains from one sample, sequenced in a study of blood T cell repertoires in COVID-19. Assay: immunoSEQ multiplex PCR; the TCRdb copy retains only in-frame clones and omits some. The repertoire holds 250,000 to 300,000 clones, with roughly 84% as singletons. The sequencing sample was made of peripheral blood. Every receptor here comes from a woman under 30 with acute or convalescent COVID-19.

V is TRBV29-1 and J is TRBJ2-1; 10 nucleotides align to TRBD2. The CDR3 has 14 amino acids. Germline-derived CDR1 and CDR2 are SQVTM and ANQGSEA. V lost 4 bases, J lost 2 bases, and 2 bases stayed unmatched. CDR3 bases: TGCAGCGTTGTAGCGGGAGGACCCTACAATGAGCAGTTCTTC. This sequence encodes CSVVAGGPYNEQFF.

This chain connects TRBV3-1 (or the pseudogene TRBV3-2) to TRBJ1-1, with 9 bases identical to TRBD1. The V segment lost 0 bases and the J segment 1 base; nucleotides outside the gene matches: 9. The CDR3 has 18 residues. Germline CDR1 reads LGHDT; CDR2 reads YNNKEL (reference sequence). In DNA form, the CDR3 reads TGTGCCAGCAGCCAAGATCTCTGGGGACAGGGTGGGAACACTGAAGCTTTCTTT. Its protein is CASSQDLWGQGGNTEAFF.

The chain has TRBV7-2 and TRBJ1-5, with D unclear. The ends were cut back, 4 bases at V and 0 bases at J, with 10 bases in the middle. Germline-derived CDR1 and CDR2 are SGHTA and FQGNSA. The CDR3 is 15 amino acids. The CDR3 spells CASSSTGNSNQPQHF. Here the CDR3 DNA reads TGTGCCAGCAGCTCCACGGGGAATAGCAATCAGCCCCAGCATTTT.

In its sample, this clone was seen a few times. J is TRBJ2-2 and V is TRBV2; TRBD2 might be the D (6 bases). This CDR3 region has 14 residues. Trimming took off 7 bases at V and 13 bases at J, with 22 bases between the two ends. Germline loops: CDR1 SNHLY, CDR2 FYNNEI. The chain's CDR3 is CASTSDSPGVGLFF. Written as DNA, the CDR3 is TGTGCCAGCACCTCAGACAGTCCGGGGGTAGGGCTGTTTTTT.

This clone has just one count. The V gene is TRBV28, the J gene TRBJ2-1; D perhaps matches TRBD1 (6 bases). Germline V gene lookup returns CDR1 MDHEN and CDR2 SYDVKM. The CDR3 covers 12 residues. The germline V and J ends were trimmed by 6 bases and 6 bases, with 9 bases remaining between them. The CDR3 here is CASRQGSNEQFF. The CDR3 DNA sequence: TGTGCCAGCAGACAGGGCTCCAATGAGCAGTTCTTC.

V usage is TRBV7-9 and J usage is TRBJ2-7, with 7 positions matching TRBD1. The V gene's germline CDR1 is SEHNR and CDR2 FQNEAQ (reference sequence). J lost 6 bases, V lost 5 bases, and 7 bases had no gene match. The CDR3 covers 13 residues. The CDR3 protein is CASSKGGSSEQYF. The CDR3 DNA sequence: TGTGCCAGCAGCAAAGGGGGCTCAAGCGAGCAGTACTTC.

This rearrangement joins TRBV4-3 to TRBJ1-1; D gene unclear. V dropped 0 bases and J dropped 3 bases, with 5 bases sitting between them. CDR3 size: 13 residues. Germline values: CDR1 LGHNA, CDR2 YSLEER. CDR3 sequence (DNA): TGCGCCAGCAGCCAAGATTCTTACACTGAAGCTTTCTTT. Its translation: CASSQDSYTEAFF.